This T cell receptor beta chain derives from a study of blood T cell repertoires in COVID-19. For the study at large: The samples span acute and convalescent COVID-19 from the United States, Italy and Spain.

The CDR3 runs 14 residues. Assay used: immunoSEQ multiplex PCR; TCRdb lists only in-frame clones, some missing. Of 250,000 or so clones listed, 88% are singletons. Specimen: peripheral blood. The gene calls are TRBV21-1 and TRBJ2-2; the tabulated D call, TRBD1, remains unverified against the DNA. TRBV21-1 is an annotated pseudogene. The TCR comes from a woman in her thirties or forties who had recovered from COVID-19. Here the CDR3 reads CASWGQANTGELFF. The DNA for the CDR3 is TGTGCCAGCTGGGGACAGGCGAACACCGGGGAGCTGTTTTTT.